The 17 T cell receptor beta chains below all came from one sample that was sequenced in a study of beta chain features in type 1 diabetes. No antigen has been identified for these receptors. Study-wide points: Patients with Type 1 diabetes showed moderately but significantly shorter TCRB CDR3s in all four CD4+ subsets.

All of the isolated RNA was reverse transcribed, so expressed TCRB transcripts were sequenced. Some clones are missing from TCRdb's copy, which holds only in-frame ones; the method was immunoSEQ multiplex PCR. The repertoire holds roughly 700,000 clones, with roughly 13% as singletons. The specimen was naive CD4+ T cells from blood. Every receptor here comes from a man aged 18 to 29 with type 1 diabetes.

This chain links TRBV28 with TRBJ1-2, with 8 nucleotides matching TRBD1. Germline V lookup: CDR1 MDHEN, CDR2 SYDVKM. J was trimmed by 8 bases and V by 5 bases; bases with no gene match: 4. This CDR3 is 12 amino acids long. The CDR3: CASSDRGWGYTF. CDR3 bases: TGTGCCAGCAGTGACAGGGGTTGGGGCTACACCTTC.

This CDR3 reads CASRRTGESSYEQYF. DNA for the CDR3: TGTGCCAGTAGACGGACAGGGGAGAGCTCCTACGAGCAGTACTTC. The gene calls are TRBV19 and TRBJ2-7; TRBD1 matches at 9 bases. The V segment lost 6 bases and the J segment 0 bases; nucleotides outside the gene matches: 6. The CDR3 covers 15 residues. CDR1 LNHDA and CDR2 SQIVND come from the germline V gene (reference sequence). Together with reference TRBV19 and TRBJ2-7, the CDR3 gives the full variable domain: DGGITQSPKYLFRKEGQNVTLSCEQNLNHDAMYWYRQDPGQGLRLIYYSQIVNDFQKGDIAEGYSVSREKKESFPLTVTSAQKNPTAFYLCASRRTGESSYEQYFGPGTRLTVT.

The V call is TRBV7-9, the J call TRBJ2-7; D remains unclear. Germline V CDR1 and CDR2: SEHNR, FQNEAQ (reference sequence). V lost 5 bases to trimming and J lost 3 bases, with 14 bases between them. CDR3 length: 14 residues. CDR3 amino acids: CASSPHPDGYEQYF. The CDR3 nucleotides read TGTGCCAGCAGCCCCCACCCCGACGGCTACGAGCAGTACTTC.

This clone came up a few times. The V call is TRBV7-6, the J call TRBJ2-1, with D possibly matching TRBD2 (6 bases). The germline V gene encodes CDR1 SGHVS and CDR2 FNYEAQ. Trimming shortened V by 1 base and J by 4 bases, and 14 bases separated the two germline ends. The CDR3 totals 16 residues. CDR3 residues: CASSLVGGTSYNEQFF. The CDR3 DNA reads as TGTGCCAGCAGCTTAGTCGGAGGGACTTCTTACAATGAGCAGTTCTTC.

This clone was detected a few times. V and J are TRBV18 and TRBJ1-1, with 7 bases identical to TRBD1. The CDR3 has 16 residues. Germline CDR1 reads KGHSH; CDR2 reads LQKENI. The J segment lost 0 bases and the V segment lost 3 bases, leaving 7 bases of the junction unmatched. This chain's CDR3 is CASSPGTDFMNTEAFF. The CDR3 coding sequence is TGTGCCAGCTCACCGGGGACAGACTTCATGAACACTGAAGCTTTCTTT.

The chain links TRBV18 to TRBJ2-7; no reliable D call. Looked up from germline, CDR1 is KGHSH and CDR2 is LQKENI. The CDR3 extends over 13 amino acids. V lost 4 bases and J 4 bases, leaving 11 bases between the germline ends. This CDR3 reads CASSLDGRYEQYF. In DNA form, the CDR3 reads TGTGCCAGCTCACTCGATGGACGATACGAGCAGTACTTC.

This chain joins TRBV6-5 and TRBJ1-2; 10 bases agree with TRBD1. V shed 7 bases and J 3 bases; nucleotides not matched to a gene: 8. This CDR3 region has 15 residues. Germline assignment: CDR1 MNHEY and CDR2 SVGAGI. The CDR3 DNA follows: TGTGCCAGCACCGAAGGGACAGGGGTTCACTATGGCTACACCTTC. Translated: CASTEGTGVHYGYTF.

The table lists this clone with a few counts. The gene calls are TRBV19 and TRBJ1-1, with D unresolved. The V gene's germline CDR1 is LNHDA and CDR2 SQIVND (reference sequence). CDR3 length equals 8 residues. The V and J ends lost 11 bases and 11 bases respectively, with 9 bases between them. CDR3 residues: CALSRAFF. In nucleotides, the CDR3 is TGTGCCCTATCTCGTGCTTTCTTT.

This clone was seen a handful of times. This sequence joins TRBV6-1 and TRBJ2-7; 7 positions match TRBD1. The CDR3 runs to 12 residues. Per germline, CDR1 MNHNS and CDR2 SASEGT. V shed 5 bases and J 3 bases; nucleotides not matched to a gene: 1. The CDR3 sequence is CASSRDSYEQYF. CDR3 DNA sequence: TGTGCCAGCAGTAGGGACAGCTACGAGCAGTACTTC.

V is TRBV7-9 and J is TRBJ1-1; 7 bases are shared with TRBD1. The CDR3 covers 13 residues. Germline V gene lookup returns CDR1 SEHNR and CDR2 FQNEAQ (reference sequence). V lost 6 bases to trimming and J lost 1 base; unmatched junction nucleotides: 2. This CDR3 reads CASRGQQNTEAFF. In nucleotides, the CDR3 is TGTGCCAGCAGGGGACAGCAGAACACTGAAGCTTTCTTT. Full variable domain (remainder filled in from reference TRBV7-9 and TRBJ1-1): DTGVSQNPRHKITKRGQNVTFRCDPISEHNRLYWYRQTLGQGPEFLTYFQNEAQLEKSRLLSDRFSAERPKGSFSTLEIQRTEQGDSAMYLCASRGQQNTEAFFGQGTRLTVV.

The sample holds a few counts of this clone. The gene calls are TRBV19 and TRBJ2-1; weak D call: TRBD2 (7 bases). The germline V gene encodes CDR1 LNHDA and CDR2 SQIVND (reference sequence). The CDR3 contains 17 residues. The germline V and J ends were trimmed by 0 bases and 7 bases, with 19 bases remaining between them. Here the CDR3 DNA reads TGTGCCAGTAGTATAGATTTTGGCGGGGGCCTGAGAAATGAGCAGTTCTTC. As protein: CASSIDFGGGLRNEQFF.

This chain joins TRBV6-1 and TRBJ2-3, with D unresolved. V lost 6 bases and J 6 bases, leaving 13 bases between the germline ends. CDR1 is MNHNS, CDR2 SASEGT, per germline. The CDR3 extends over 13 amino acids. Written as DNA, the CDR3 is TGTGCCAGCAGCCCCCGGGCCTCGGATACGCAGTATTTT. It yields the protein CASSPRASDTQYF.

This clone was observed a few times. The CDR3 region is CASTGPGTASYNEQFF. The DNA for the CDR3 is TGTGCCAGCACCGGCCCCGGGACAGCCTCCTACAATGAGCAGTTCTTC. The V gene is TRBV28, the J gene TRBJ2-1, with 7 nucleotides matching TRBD1. The CDR3 totals 16 residues. Germline V CDR1 and CDR2: MDHEN, SYDVKM. J lost 0 bases, V lost 7 bases, and 9 bases had no gene match.

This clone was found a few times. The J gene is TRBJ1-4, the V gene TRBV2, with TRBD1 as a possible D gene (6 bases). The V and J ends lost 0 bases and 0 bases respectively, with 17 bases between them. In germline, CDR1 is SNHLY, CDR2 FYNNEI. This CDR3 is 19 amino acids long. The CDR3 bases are TGTGCCAGCAGTGAAGCGCTTCGGGGGGCCGCCTCAACTAATGAAAAACTGTTTTTT. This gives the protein CASSEALRGAASTNEKLFF.

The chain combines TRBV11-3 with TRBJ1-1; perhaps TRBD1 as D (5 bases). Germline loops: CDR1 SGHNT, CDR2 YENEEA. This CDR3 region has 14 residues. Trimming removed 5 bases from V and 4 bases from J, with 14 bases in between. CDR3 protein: CASSPQNGGTEAFF. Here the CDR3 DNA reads TGTGCCAGCAGCCCGCAAAATGGGGGCACTGAAGCTTTCTTT.

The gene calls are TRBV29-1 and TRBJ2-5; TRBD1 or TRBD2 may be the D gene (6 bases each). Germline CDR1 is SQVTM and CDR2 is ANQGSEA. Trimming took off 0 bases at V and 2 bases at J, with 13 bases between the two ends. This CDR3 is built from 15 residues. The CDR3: CSVEDVGGRQETQYF. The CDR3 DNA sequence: TGCAGCGTTGAAGATGTAGGGGGGAGACAAGAGACCCAGTACTTC.

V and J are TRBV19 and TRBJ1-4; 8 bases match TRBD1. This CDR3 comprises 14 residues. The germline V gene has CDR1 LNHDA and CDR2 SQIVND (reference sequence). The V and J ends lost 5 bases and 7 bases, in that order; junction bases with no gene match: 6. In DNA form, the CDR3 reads TGTGCCAGTAGTTTCCGGACAGGGAGTGAAAAACTGTTTTTT. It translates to CASSFRTGSEKLFF.